The text below deals with one T cell receptor (beta chain). No cognate antigen has been identified for it. Base qualities are not at hand, and no much larger clone is one base apart. What the treatment or condition label conveys for this sample: allogeneic hematopoietic cell transplantation with graft depleted of TCRalphabeta T cells and CD19 B cells. The transplant recipients were children given TCRalphabeta/CD19-depleted allogeneic hematopoietic cell grafts. CDR1 LGHNA and CDR2 YSLEER were looked up in the germline V gene. From its cysteine to its phenylalanine, the CDR3 spans 19 amino acids. Of the read, only the CDR3 DNA is kept; its 57 bases are in frame from base 1. V lost 4 bases and J lost 6 bases; the stretch between them is 31 bases long. The library was obtained by PCR. The sequencer listed for this sample is Illumina HiSeq 2500. TCR library preparation used molecular barcoding, with unique molecular identifiers applied to normalize quantification of the TCRbeta repertoire. TCRdb reanalyzed the raw reads on its own, using fastp at Q25 for trimming and MiXCR for clone calling, and kept in-frame beta chains. CDR3 protein sequences are deduplicated, and each keeps its most common genes and DNA. The sample includes around 450,000 distinct CDR3 sequences, with 15% to 20% observed a single time. Roughly 29% of the sample is held by the ten biggest clonotypes.

The sample originates from a study of T-cell reconstitution after alpha-beta-depleted transplantation in children (dated by TCRdb to the mid-2010s). Some background on the complete study: T-cell immune reconstitution after TCRalphabeta/CD19-depleted allogeneic hematopoietic cell transplantation in children was quantitatively tracked in the study by means of TCR repertoire profiling. Overall results and qualifications from the work: In some patients, the high TCRbeta diversity seen at day 60 was put down to recipient T cells and intrathymic progenitors that had survived conditioning. The apparently early alphabetaT-cell count recovery about two months after transplant was reportedly dependent on only several hundred rapidly expanded clones derived from non-depleted graft cells. Hyperexpanded clone frequencies declined over subsequent months; after one year, T-cell counts and TCRbeta diversity were mostly attributed to newly produced T cells.

The sequences come from PBMCs, mostly from graft donor cells, collected 360 days after TCRalphabeta/CD19-depleted stem cell transplant. The source of this sequence is a boy younger than two who had a stem cell transplant for Wiskott-Aldrich syndrome, so the T cells may come from the graft donor. The chain was built from TRBV4-3 and TRBJ2-7; perhaps TRBD1 is the D gene, with 6 bases matching. The CDR3 here reads CASSRKRTVMHGSRTEQYF. Read as DNA, the sequence is TGCGCCAGCAGCCGAAAGAGGACAGTGATGCACGGATCCCGCACCGAGCAGTACTTC.